This T cell receptor (beta chain) was sequenced in a study of blood T cell repertoires in COVID-19 (dated by TCRdb to 2019 to 2021). As for the study more broadly: Samples covering the acute and convalescent phases of COVID-19 were provided by collaborators in the United States, Italy and Spain. The material from the prospective study consisted of cDNA or gDNA derived from T cells, B-cell-depleted T cells, or PBMCs. Subjects who had been exposed to COVID-19, were actively infected with it, or had recovered from it provided the deeply sampled blood TCRbeta repertoires that made up the dataset. The repertoires were released in a freely available public database intended as a resource for research on the immune response to SARS-CoV-2. The samples were drawn from the first 160 participants of the ongoing ImmuneRACE study and from over a thousand subjects provided by 6 global collaborators. The sample metadata nearly always contained a de-identified subject ID, COVID-19 status, age in years and sex. Where available, HLA class I and class II types were taken from metadata supplied by the sample provider and were not determined by assay-based typing.

Note on this clone: The specificity of this receptor is unknown. No base quality information exists; no much larger clone differs at one position.

Participants in the prospective study were enrolled through a virtual design, were aged about 18 to 100 years, and lived in roughly 24 United States geographic areas. In the prospective study, participants were assigned to cohorts based on the clinical history participants reported in a screening survey and a study questionnaire. In the prospective study, mobile phlebotomists collected whole blood, serum and a nasopharyngeal or oropharyngeal swab from each participant. Prospective study participants could optionally give additional blood draws and questionnaires over an approximately 2-month period. Prospective study blood samples were shipped either frozen or at room temperature before DNA extraction. There are 14 amino acids in the CDR3, from cysteine to phenylalanine inclusive. Only CDR3 DNA remains: 42 bases, in frame from the first base. CDR1 and CDR2 are read off the germline V gene as SGHTA and FQGNSA. V loses 4 bases of germline sequence and J loses 0 bases, and the interval between the two ends is 9 bases.

TCRbeta CDR3 regions were amplified from genomic DNA using the immunoSEQ Assay, a bias-controlled multiplex PCR. Processing in the source paper ran as follows. The number of nucleated cells in each sample was estimated by amplification of reference gene primers within the assay. To quantify the absolute abundance of each unique TCRbeta CDR3 rearrangement, sequence reads were collapsed and filtered. For each sample, productive Simpson clonality was calculated by taking the square root of Simpson's diversity index across productive rearrangements. Entries here come from immuneACCESS through TCRdb and include only in-frame sequences with V and J called. Some clones fail to appear in such tables; in the studies checked, an unresolved V gene covers under half of the shortfall, and the cause of the remainder is unknown. The V and J calls and clone size were taken over from that table, and D and trimming were inferred from the DNA. For this sample the table gives more than 200,000 clones, of which about nine tenths were detected only once. The ten largest clonotypes hold roughly 4% of the sample.

Overall study outcomes, separate from this receptor: Clinical and demographic metadata were provided uncurated, with the amount varying by source and participant.

The sequenced sample consisted of PBMCs or T cells enriched from blood (not recorded which). The TCR was taken from a woman aged 30 to 39 with acute COVID-19. This chain is built from TRBV7-2 and TRBJ1-2; TRBD1 might be the D gene, on 6 matching bases. In nucleotides, the sequence is TGTGCCAGCAGCTCCGGACAGCCTAACTATGGCTACACCTTC. It translates to CASSSGQPNYGYTF. The variable domain in full, with residues beyond the CDR3 obtained from the reference TRBV7-2 and TRBJ1-2 genes, is GAGVSQSPSNKVTEKGKDVELRCDPISGHTALYWYRQSLGQGLEFLIYFQGNSAPDKSGLPSDRFSAERTGGSVSTLTIQRTQQEDSAVYLCASSSGQPNYGYTFGSGTRLTVV.